This T cell receptor beta chain was obtained from a study of T cell repertoires in cytomegalovirus infection. Concerning this clonotype itself: Its antigen is unknown.

Whole-study results and caveats: The cumulative frequency of public TCR beta families identified carriers of CMV plus the relevant HLA. The study found HLA-C-restricted CMV-specific TCR beta clonotypes dominating the ex vivo response.

Each CDR3 protein is one row after TCRdb ran MiXCR on the reads. The data contain approximately 300,000 distinct CDR3 sequences, 25% to 30% of them singletons. The sequence was obtained from a human donor in good health (CMV status not recorded). Some clones in this sample may be carry-over from other donors' samples. The specimen was cultured PBMCs, collected from culture after CMV antigen stimulation.

CDR3 loop: CASSYHSGSSTDTQYF. For the CDR3, the DNA is TGTGCCAGCAGCTACCATAGCGGGTCTAGCACAGATACGCAGTATTTT. This chain links TRBV7-3 with TRBJ2-3; 7 positions agree with TRBD2. This CDR3 region has 16 residues. Trimming at V came to 4 bases and at J to 0 bases, leaving 7 bases not matched to a gene. CDR1 and CDR2 (germline): SGHTA, FQGTGA.